The 19 T cell receptor beta chains presented below share a single source sample, sequenced in a study of blood T cell repertoires in COVID-19. Produced via immunoSEQ multiplex PCR; TCRdb's table is partial and in-frame only. Among 250,000 or so clones listed, around 84% were seen once. The sample taken for sequencing was PBMCs or T cells enriched from blood (not recorded which). The receptors originated from a woman in her forties or fifties who had been exposed to COVID-19.

CDR3 nucleotides: TGTGCCAGCAGCCCGATTGAGGGGGGGCGTCAGCCCCAGCATTTT. Its protein product is CASSPIEGGRQPQHF. J is TRBJ1-5 and V is TRBV7-2, with a tentative D call TRBD1 (6 bases). The CDR3 has 15 residues. V was trimmed by 5 bases and J by 6 bases, leaving 17 bases between them. In germline, CDR1 is SGHTA, CDR2 FQGNSA.

V usage is TRBV7-9 and J usage is TRBJ2-7; 7 bases are a match to TRBD2. V lost 5 bases and J lost 0; bases outside the gene matches: 1. There are 13 residues in the CDR3. Germline V lookup: CDR1 SEHNR, CDR2 FQNEAQ (reference sequence). In nucleotides, the CDR3 is TGTGCCAGCAGCGGGAGGGGCTCCTACGAGCAGTACTTC. Its translation: CASSGRGSYEQYF.

The chain combines TRBV7-2 with TRBJ2-7; perhaps TRBD1 as D (6 bases). From germline, CDR1 is SGHTA and CDR2 FQGNSA. The germline V and J ends were trimmed by 4 bases and 2 bases, with 18 bases remaining between them. The CDR3 consists of 16 residues. This CDR3 is CASSSTGTSVTYEQYF. The CDR3 coding sequence is TGTGCCAGCAGCTCCACCGGGACATCGGTTACCTACGAGCAGTACTTC.

CDR3 DNA: TGTGCCAGTACCAGGCAAGGGGTGGGGATGAACACTGAAGCTTTCTTT. It yields the protein CASTRQGVGMNTEAFF. The J gene is TRBJ1-1, the V gene TRBV19; D perhaps matches TRBD1 (5 bases). CDR3 size: 16 residues. V dropped 7 bases and J dropped 0 bases, with 18 bases sitting between them. Per the germline V gene, CDR1 is LNHDA and CDR2 is SQIVND (reference sequence). Filled out from reference TRBV19 and TRBJ1-1, the complete variable domain reads DGGITQSPKYLFRKEGQNVTLSCEQNLNHDAMYWYRQDPGQGLRLIYYSQIVNDFQKGDIAEGYSVSREKKESFPLTVTSAQKNPTAFYLCASTRQGVGMNTEAFFGQGTRLTVV.

The V gene is TRBV10-1, the J gene TRBJ2-7; D gene unclear. Trimming removed 2 bases at V and 6 bases at J, with 11 bases between. Germline-derived CDR1 and CDR2 are WNHNN and SYGVQD (reference sequence). The CDR3 is made up of 13 amino acids. The CDR3 nucleotides are TGCGCCAGCAGTGAGGGTAGAGTAACCGAGCAGTACTTC. It codes for CASSEGRVTEQYF.

The chain recombines TRBV6-2 or TRBV6-3 with TRBJ1-2; no clear D gene. Trimming removed 3 bases at V and 5 bases at J, with 19 bases between. Germline CDR1 is MNHEY and CDR2 is SVGEGT. CDR3 size: 16 residues. The CDR3 DNA sequence: TGTGCCAGCAGTTATTGGTCCGTTGATCCACAGTATGGCTACACCTTC. Its protein product is CASSYWSVDPQYGYTF.

Only one count was recorded for this clone. Other DNA sequences in this sample translate to the same CDR3. The chain uses TRBV12-3 or TRBV12-4 and TRBJ1-4; no firm D call. The CDR3 has 12 residues. The ends were cut back, 4 bases at V and 8 bases at J, with 8 bases in the middle. The CDR3 here is CASSSGGEKLFF. The CDR3 DNA is TGTGCCAGCAGTTCCGGAGGGGAAAAACTGTTTTTT.

This clone was seen only once. The J gene is TRBJ2-3, the V gene TRBV4-1; 8 nucleotides match TRBD2. Germline CDR1 is MGHRA and CDR2 is YSYEKL. Trimming cost V 6 bases and J 3 bases; bases outside gene matches: 8. This CDR3 contains 15 residues. The CDR3 sequence: CASRSRGGETDTQYF. CDR3 bases: TGCGCCAGCAGATCACGGGGGGGGGAAACAGATACGCAGTATTTT.

The chain links TRBV2 to TRBJ1-5, with D tentatively TRBD1 (5 bases). Germline V gene data show CDR1 as SNHLY and CDR2 as FYNNEI. The CDR3 runs to 15 residues. The V and J ends lost 6 bases and 4 bases respectively, with 16 bases between them. The CDR3 DNA follows: TGTGCCAGCAGCCCGGGGGGAGTGGGGAATCAGCCCCAGCATTTT. Protein sequence: CASSPGGVGNQPQHF.

The chain is built from TRBV10-2 and TRBJ2-1; D gene unclear. Germline assignment: CDR1 WSHSY and CDR2 SAAADI. Trimming removed 6 bases at V and 0 bases at J, with 18 bases between. The CDR3 spans 17 residues. The CDR3 DNA reads as TGCGCCAGCAGACAATCTTTTAGCCCCAGCTCCTACAATGAGCAGTTCTTC. Amino acids: CASRQSFSPSSYNEQFF.

The rearrangement links TRBV19 to TRBJ1-4, with TRBD1 as a possible D gene (5 bases). Trimming took off 1 base at V and 3 bases at J, with 9 bases between the two ends. Germline CDR1 and CDR2: LNHDA and SQIVND (reference sequence). CDR3 size: 15 residues. The CDR3 DNA reads as TGTGCCAGTAGTATAGGGGGCGGATCTAATGAAAAACTGTTTTTT. The encoded protein is CASSIGGGSNEKLFF.

The V and J genes are TRBV7-9 and TRBJ2-7; 7 nucleotides agree with TRBD1. Per the germline V gene, CDR1 is SEHNR and CDR2 is FQNEAQ (reference sequence). J lost 2 bases, V lost 0 bases, and 1 base had no gene match. The CDR3 runs 14 residues. CDR3 DNA sequence: TGTGCCAGCAGCTTAGCGACAGGGCCCTACGAGCAGTACTTC. Protein product: CASSLATGPYEQYF.

V is TRBV28 and J is TRBJ1-1; no definite D call. Germline V lookup: CDR1 MDHEN, CDR2 SYDVKM. Trimming stripped 5 bases from V and 3 bases from J, with 13 bases between. This CDR3 has 14 residues. CDR3 nucleotides: TGTGCCAGCAGTGTCCCCCCCCGGTACACTGAAGCTTTCTTT. It translates to CASSVPPRYTEAFF.

V is TRBV30 and J is TRBJ1-2, with a weak D call TRBD1 (6 bases). Looked up from germline, CDR1 is GTSNPN and CDR2 is SVGIG (reference sequence). Trimming took 1 base from V and 4 from J, leaving 13 bases between them. The CDR3 contains 14 residues. The CDR3 sequence: CAWSETGLSYGYTF. For the CDR3, the DNA is TGTGCCTGGAGTGAAACAGGGTTAAGCTATGGCTACACCTTC.

This clone is a singleton in its sample. This chain's CDR3 is CASSLSGGGFNEQFF. The CDR3 nucleotides read TGCGCCAGCAGCTTGTCGGGCGGGGGGTTCAATGAGCAGTTCTTC. The chain carries TRBV5-1 and TRBJ2-1; 8 nucleotides match TRBD2. Germline V gene lookup returns CDR1 SGHRS and CDR2 YFSETQ. The junction had 6 bases not matched to a gene; V was cut back by 1 base and J by 6 bases. The CDR3 is 15 amino acids.

This rearrangement joins TRBV10-3 to TRBJ2-3, with TRBD2 identical over 11 bases. The germline CDR1 and CDR2 sequences are ENHRY and SYGVKD. This CDR3 contains 16 residues. The V and J ends lost 2 bases and 3 bases, in that order; junction bases with no gene match: 4. The CDR3 region is CAISERLAGTTDTQYF. DNA for the CDR3: TGTGCCATCAGTGAGAGACTAGCGGGGACGACAGATACGCAGTATTTT.

The chain combines TRBV18 with TRBJ1-6; D uncertain. The CDR3 covers 15 residues. Between the trimmed V and J ends, which lost 5 bases and 0 bases, there was a span of 8 bases. Per germline, CDR1 KGHSH and CDR2 LQKENI. The CDR3 loop is CASSDTSSYNSPLHF. CDR3 DNA: TGTGCCAGCTCAGACACGAGCTCCTATAATTCACCCCTCCACTTT.

CDR3 protein: CASSEVGEVRGYTF. Here the CDR3 DNA reads TGTGCCAGCAGTGAAGTGGGGGAGGTGAGGGGCTACACCTTC. The chain carries TRBV6-1 and TRBJ1-2; tentatively, D is TRBD1 (5 bases). Germline V lookup: CDR1 MNHNS, CDR2 SASEGT. V was shortened by 1 base and J by 8 bases, with 14 bases between the two germline ends. CDR3 length: 14 residues.

This clone was seen once. The genes are TRBV24-1 and TRBJ2-1; 8 bases are shared with TRBD2. Trimming at V came to 4 bases and at J to 0 bases, leaving 4 bases not matched to a gene. Germline V lookup: CDR1 KGHDR, CDR2 SFDVKD. This CDR3 comprises 16 residues. CDR3 loop: CATSDASGSSYNEQFF. CDR3 sequence (DNA): TGTGCCACCAGTGACGCCAGCGGGAGCTCCTACAATGAGCAGTTCTTC.